This TCR beta chain comes out of a study of immune evolution from preneoplasia to lung adenocarcinoma. Findings of the study overall: Normal lung had the highest top T cell clone frequencies.

V gave up 4 bases and J gave up 10 bases; unmatched junction bases: 8. In germline, CDR1 is SGHVS, CDR2 FNYEAQ. This CDR3 spans 14 amino acids. Repertoires were generated with immunoSEQ multiplex PCR, while TCRdb's copy carries only in-frame clones and drops some. The sample consists of approximately 3,200 clones, over 70% of them appearing once. Between about 2013 and 2018, patients underwent resection in Japan or China. Turning to this clone: Its antigen remains unknown.

The rearrangement uses TRBV7-6 and TRBJ1-4; 8 bases align to TRBD1. Sequenced: FFPE adjacent normal lung tissue. The receptor was isolated from a person aged 65 to 79 with lung adenocarcinoma. This chain's CDR3 is CASSSGTGPGKLFF. As DNA, the CDR3 is TGTGCCAGCAGCTCGGGGACAGGCCCCGGAAAACTGTTTTTT. The full variable domain, its missing parts supplied by reference TRBV7-6 and TRBJ1-4, is GAGVSQSPRYKVTKRGQDVALRCDPISGHVSLYWYRQALGQGPEFLTYFNYEAQQDKSGLPNDRFSAERPEGSISTLTIQRTEQRDSAMYRCASSSGTGPGKLFFGSGTQLSVL.